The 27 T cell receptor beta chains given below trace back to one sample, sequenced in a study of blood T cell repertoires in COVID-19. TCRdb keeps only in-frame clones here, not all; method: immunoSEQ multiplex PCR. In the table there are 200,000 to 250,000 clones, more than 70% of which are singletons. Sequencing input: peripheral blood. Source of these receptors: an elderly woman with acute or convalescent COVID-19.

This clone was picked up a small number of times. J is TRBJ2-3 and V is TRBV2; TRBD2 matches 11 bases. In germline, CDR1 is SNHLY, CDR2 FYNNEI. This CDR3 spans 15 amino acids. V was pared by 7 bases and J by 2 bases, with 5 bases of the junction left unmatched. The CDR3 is CASTLTSGDTDTQYF. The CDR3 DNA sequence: TGTGCCAGCACCCTGACTAGCGGGGACACAGATACGCAGTATTTT.

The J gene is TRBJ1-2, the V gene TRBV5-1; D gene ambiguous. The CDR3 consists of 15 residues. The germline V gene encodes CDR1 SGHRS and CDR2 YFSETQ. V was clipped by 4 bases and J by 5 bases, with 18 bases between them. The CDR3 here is CASSPYPEAGYGYTF. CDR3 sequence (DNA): TGCGCCAGCAGCCCATACCCCGAGGCTGGGTATGGCTACACCTTC.

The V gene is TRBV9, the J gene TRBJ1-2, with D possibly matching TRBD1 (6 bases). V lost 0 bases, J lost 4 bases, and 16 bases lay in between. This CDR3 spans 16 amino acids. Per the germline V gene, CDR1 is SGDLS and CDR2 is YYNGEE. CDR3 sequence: CASSVDFGRGGYGYTF. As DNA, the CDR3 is TGTGCCAGCAGCGTAGATTTCGGCAGGGGTGGCTATGGCTACACCTTC. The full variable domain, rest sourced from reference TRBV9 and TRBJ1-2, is DSGVTQTPKHLITATGQRVTLRCSPRSGDLSVYWYQQSLDQGLQFLIQYYNGEERAKGNILERFSAQQFPDLHSELNLSSLELGDSALYFCASSVDFGRGGYGYTFGSGTRLTVV.

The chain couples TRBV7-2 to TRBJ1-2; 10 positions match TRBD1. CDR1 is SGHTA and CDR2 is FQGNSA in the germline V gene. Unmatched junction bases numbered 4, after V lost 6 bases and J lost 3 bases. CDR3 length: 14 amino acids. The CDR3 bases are TGTGCCAGCAGAGCCGGGACAGGGGACTATGGCTACACCTTC. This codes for CASRAGTGDYGYTF.

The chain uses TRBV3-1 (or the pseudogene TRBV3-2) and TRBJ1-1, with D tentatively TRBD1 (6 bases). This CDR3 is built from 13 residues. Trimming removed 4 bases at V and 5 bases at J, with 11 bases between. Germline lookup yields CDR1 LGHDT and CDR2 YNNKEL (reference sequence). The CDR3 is CASSLQGRTEAFF. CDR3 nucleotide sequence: TGTGCCAGCAGCCTTCAGGGGAGAACTGAAGCTTTCTTT.

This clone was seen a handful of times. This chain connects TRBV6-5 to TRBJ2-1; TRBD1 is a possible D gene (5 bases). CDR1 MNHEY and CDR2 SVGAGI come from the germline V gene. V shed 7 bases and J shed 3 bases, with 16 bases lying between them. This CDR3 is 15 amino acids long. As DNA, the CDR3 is TGTGCCAGCACTCTCACAGGCCAATACTACAATGAGCAGTTCTTC. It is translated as CASTLTGQYYNEQFF.

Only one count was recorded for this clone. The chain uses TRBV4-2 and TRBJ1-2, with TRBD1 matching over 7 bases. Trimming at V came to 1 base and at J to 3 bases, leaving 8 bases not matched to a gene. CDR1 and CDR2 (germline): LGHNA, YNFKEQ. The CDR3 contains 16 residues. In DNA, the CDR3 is TGTGCCAGCAGCCAAGCGGGACTTCAGGGGGACTATGGCTACACCTTC. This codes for CASSQAGLQGDYGYTF.

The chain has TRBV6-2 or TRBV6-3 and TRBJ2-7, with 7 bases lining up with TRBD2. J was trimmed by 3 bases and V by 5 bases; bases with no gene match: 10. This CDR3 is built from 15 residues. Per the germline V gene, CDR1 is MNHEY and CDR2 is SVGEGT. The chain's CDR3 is CASSETTGLLYEQYF. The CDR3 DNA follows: TGTGCCAGCAGTGAGACCACGGGACTACTCTACGAGCAGTACTTC.

The CDR3 DNA follows: TGTGCCAGCAGCTGGGGGACAGGGGTTTATTCACCCCTCCACTTT. Encoded protein: CASSWGTGVYSPLHF. The chain couples TRBV7-2 to TRBJ1-6; the match to TRBD1 covers 10 bases. Germline V CDR1 and CDR2: SGHTA, FQGNSA. J gave up 8 bases and V 4 bases, and 5 bases lay outside the gene matches. The CDR3 extends over 15 amino acids. Using reference TRBV7-2 and TRBJ1-6 for the parts outside the CDR3, the full variable domain is GAGVSQSPSNKVTEKGKDVELRCDPISGHTALYWYRQSLGQGLEFLIYFQGNSAPDKSGLPSDRFSAERTGGSVSTLTIQRTQQEDSAVYLCASSWGTGVYSPLHFGNGTRLTVT.

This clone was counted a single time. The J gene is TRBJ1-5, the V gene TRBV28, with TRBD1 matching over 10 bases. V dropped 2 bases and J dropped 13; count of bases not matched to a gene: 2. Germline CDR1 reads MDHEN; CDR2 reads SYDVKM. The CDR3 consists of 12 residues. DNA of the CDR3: TGTGCCAGCAGTTTAGAGGACAGGGGGCAGCATTTT. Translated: CASSLEDRGQHF.

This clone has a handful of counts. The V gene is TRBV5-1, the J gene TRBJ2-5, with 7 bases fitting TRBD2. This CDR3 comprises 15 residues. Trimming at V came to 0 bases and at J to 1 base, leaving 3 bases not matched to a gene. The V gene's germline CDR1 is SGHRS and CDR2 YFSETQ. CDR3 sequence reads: CASSLGGGAQETQYF. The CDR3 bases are TGCGCCAGCAGCTTGGGCGGGGGAGCCCAAGAGACCCAGTACTTC.

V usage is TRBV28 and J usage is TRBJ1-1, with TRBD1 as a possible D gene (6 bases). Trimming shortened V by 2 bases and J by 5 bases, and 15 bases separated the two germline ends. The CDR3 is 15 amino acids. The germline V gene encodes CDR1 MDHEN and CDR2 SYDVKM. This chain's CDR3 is CASSLPRGLRTEAFF. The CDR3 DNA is TGTGCCAGCAGTTTACCCAGGGGATTGCGGACTGAAGCTTTCTTT.

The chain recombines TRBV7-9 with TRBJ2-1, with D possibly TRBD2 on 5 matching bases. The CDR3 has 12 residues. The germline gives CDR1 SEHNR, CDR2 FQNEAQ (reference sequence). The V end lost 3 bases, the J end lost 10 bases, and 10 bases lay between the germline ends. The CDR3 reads CASSFGVGEQFF. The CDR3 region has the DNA TGTGCCAGCAGCTTCGGGGTTGGGGAGCAGTTCTTC.

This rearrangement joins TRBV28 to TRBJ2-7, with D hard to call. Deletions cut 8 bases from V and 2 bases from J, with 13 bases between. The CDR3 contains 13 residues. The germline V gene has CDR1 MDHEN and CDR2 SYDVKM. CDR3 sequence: CASGQSPTYEQYF. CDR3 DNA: TGTGCCAGCGGTCAGTCTCCGACCTACGAGCAGTACTTC.

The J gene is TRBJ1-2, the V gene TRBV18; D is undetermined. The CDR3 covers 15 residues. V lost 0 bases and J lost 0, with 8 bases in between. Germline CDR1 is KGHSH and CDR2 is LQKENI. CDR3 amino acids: CASSPPVRANYGYTF. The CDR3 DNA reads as TGTGCCAGCTCACCACCGGTTCGAGCTAACTATGGCTACACCTTC.

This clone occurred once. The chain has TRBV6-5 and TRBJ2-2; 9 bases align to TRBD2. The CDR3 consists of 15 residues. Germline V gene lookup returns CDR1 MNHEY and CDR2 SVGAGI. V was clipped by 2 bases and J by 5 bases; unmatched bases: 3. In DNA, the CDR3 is TGTGCCAGCAGTTACGCGGGGGGGCGTACCGGGGAGCTGTTTTTT. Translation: CASSYAGGRTGELFF.

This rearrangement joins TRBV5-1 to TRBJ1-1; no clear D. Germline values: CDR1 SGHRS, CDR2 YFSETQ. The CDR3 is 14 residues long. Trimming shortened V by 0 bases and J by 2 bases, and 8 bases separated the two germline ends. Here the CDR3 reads CASSLALANTEAFF. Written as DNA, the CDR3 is TGCGCCAGCAGCTTGGCCTTGGCCAACACTGAAGCTTTCTTT.

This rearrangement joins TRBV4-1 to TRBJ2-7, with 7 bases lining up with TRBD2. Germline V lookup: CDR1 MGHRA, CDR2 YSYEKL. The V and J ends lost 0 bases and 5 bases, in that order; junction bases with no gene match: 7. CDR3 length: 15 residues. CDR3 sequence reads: CASSQELPAGDEQYF. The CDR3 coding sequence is TGCGCCAGCAGCCAAGAACTACCGGCGGGGGACGAGCAGTACTTC.

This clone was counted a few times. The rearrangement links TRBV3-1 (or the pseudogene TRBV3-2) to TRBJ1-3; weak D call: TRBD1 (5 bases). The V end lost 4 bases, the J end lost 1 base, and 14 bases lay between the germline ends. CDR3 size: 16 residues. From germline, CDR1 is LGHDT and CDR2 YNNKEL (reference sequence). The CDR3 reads CASSRLAGGSGNTIYF. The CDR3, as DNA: TGTGCCAGCAGCCGGCTCGCCGGGGGATCTGGAAACACCATATATTTT.

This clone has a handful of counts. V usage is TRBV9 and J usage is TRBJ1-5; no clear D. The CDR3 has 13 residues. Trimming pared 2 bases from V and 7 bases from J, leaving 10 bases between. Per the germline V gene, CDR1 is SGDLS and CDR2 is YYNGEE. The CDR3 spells CASSVNPGQPQHF. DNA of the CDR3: TGTGCCAGCAGCGTCAATCCGGGGCAGCCCCAGCATTTT.

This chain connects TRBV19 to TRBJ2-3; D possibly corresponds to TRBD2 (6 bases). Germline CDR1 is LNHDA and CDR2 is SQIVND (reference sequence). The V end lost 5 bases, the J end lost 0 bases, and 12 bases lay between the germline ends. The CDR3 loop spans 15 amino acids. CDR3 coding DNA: TGTGCCAGTAGTCCGGGACTGGTAAGCACAGATACGCAGTATTTT. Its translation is CASSPGLVSTDTQYF. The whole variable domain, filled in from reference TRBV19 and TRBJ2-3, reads DGGITQSPKYLFRKEGQNVTLSCEQNLNHDAMYWYRQDPGQGLRLIYYSQIVNDFQKGDIAEGYSVSREKKESFPLTVTSAQKNPTAFYLCASSPGLVSTDTQYFGPGTRLTVL.

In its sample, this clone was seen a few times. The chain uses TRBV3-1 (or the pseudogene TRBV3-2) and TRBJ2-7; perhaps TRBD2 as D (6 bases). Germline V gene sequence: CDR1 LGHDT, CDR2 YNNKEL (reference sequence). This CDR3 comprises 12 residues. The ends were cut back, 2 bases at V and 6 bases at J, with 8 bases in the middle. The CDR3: CASSQSGVEQYF. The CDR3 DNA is TGTGCCAGCAGCCAATCGGGGGTCGAGCAGTACTTC.

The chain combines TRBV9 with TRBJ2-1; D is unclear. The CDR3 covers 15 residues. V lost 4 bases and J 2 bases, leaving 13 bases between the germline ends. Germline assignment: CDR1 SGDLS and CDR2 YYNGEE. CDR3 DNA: TGTGCCAGCAGCCTATTCCCAATAACCTACAATGAGCAGTTCTTC. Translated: CASSLFPITYNEQFF.

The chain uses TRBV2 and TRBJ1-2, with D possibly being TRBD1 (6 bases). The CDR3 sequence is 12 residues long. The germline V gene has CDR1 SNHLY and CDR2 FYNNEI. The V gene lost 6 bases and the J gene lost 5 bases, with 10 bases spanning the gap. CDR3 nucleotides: TGTGCCAGCAGAGAGGGGGGGTATGGCTACACCTTC. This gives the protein CASREGGYGYTF.

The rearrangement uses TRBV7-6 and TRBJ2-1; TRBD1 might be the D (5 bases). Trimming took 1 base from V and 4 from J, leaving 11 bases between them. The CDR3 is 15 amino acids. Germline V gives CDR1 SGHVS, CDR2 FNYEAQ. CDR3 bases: TGTGCCAGCAGCTTAGGTGGGGCCCTATACAATGAGCAGTTCTTC. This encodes CASSLGGALYNEQFF.

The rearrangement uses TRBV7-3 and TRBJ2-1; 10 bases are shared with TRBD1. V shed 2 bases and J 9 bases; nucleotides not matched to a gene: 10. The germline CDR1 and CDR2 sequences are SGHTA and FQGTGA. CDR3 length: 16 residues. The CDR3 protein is CASSLYLAGTGVEQFF. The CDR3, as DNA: TGTGCCAGCAGCTTATACTTAGCCGGGACAGGGGTTGAGCAGTTCTTC.

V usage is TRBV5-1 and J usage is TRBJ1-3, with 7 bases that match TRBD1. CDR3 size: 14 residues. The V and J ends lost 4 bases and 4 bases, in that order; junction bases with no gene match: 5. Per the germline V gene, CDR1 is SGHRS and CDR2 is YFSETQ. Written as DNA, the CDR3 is TGCGCCAGCAGCCTCGGGACAGAAGGAAACACCATATATTTT. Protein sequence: CASSLGTEGNTIYF.